Presented here are 8 T cell receptor beta chains from one specimen sequenced in a study of Ad26.COV2.S vaccination and SARS-CoV-2 variants. Measured with immunoSEQ multiplex PCR; TCRdb has only the in-frame clones, and not every one. Of over 200,000 clones in the sample, around nine tenths were seen once. Treatment described: about 20 received Ad26.COV2.S at low or high dose, single or two shots; a few received placebo; per-sample allocation not given. Samples came from day 63 after the first vaccine or placebo injection. Sequences were derived from peripheral blood, sampled in a trial of Ad26.COV2.S vaccine versus placebo. These receptor sequences come from a person aged 18-60 years who received the Ad26.COV2.S COVID-19 vaccine or a placebo.

The J gene is TRBJ2-3, the V gene TRBV5-1; a weak D match, TRBD1 (7 bases). The CDR3 contains 16 residues. V lost 4 bases and J lost 1, with 16 bases in between. The germline gives CDR1 SGHRS, CDR2 YFSETQ. CDR3 residues: CASSTEGQGGTDTQYF. The CDR3 DNA follows: TGCGCCAGCAGCACGGAGGGGCAGGGGGGCACAGATACGCAGTATTTT.

J is TRBJ1-4 and V is TRBV5-6; D gene ambiguous. The CDR3 is 14 residues long. Germline V lookup: CDR1 SGHDT, CDR2 YYEEEE. Between the trimmed V and J ends, which lost 0 bases and 4 bases, there was a span of 7 bases. The CDR3 here is CASSLGRINEKLFF. CDR3 coding DNA: TGTGCCAGCAGCTTGGGACGGATTAATGAAAAACTGTTTTTT.

J is TRBJ2-1 and V is TRBV4-1, with TRBD2 matching over 7 bases. V lost 4 bases and J lost 2; bases outside the gene matches: 5. The germline V gene encodes CDR1 MGHRA and CDR2 YSYEKL. The CDR3 covers 15 residues. The CDR3 loop is CASSPGLPPYNEQFF. Here the CDR3 DNA reads TGCGCCAGCAGCCCGGGACTACCCCCCTACAATGAGCAGTTCTTC.

The chain recombines TRBV24-1 with TRBJ2-2; 7 bases line up with TRBD1. Germline lookup yields CDR1 KGHDR and CDR2 SFDVKD. This CDR3 is 15 amino acids long. V shed 9 bases and J 2 bases; nucleotides not matched to a gene: 8. The CDR3 protein is CATARKGGNTGELFF. In DNA, the CDR3 is TGTGCCACCGCCCGAAAAGGGGGCAACACCGGGGAGCTGTTTTTT.

This clone was counted between two and nine times. The gene calls are TRBV6-2 or TRBV6-3 and TRBJ1-5, with 7 nucleotides matching TRBD1. The junction had 0 bases not matched to a gene; V was cut back by 2 bases and J by 2 bases. CDR1 and CDR2 (germline): MNHEY, SVGEGT. The CDR3 totals 14 residues. CDR3 nucleotide sequence: TGTGCCAGCAGTTACGACAGGGGCAATCAGCCCCAGCATTTT. This codes for CASSYDRGNQPQHF.

This clone was counted a few times. The chain has TRBV2 and TRBJ1-5; 8 bases are a match to TRBD1. Germline loops: CDR1 SNHLY, CDR2 FYNNEI. The CDR3 spans 15 residues. V gave up 6 bases and J gave up 2 bases; unmatched junction bases: 6. This CDR3 reads CASRPDRVGNQPQHF. CDR3 nucleotide sequence: TGTGCCAGCAGGCCGGACAGGGTAGGCAATCAGCCCCAGCATTTT. Variable domain in full (rest from reference TRBV2 and TRBJ1-5): EPEVTQTPSHQVTQMGQEVILRCVPISNHLYFYWYRQILGQKVEFLVSFYNNEISEKSEIFDDQFSVERPDGSNFTLKIRSTKLEDSAMYFCASRPDRVGNQPQHFGDGTRLSIL.

This rearrangement joins TRBV5-5 to TRBJ1-5, with TRBD1 as a possible D gene (6 bases). CDR3 length equals 13 residues. CDR1 and CDR2 from the germline V gene are SGHKS and YYEKEE (reference sequence). Trimming pared 5 bases from V and 5 bases from J, leaving 11 bases between. The CDR3 DNA is TGTGCCAGCAGTTGGAGGGGGGATCAGCCCCAGCATTTT. Amino acids: CASSWRGDQPQHF.

The genes are TRBV11-2 and TRBJ1-2, with a possible D match to TRBD1 (5 bases). Between the trimmed V and J ends, which lost 6 bases and 8 bases, there was a span of 16 bases. The germline V gene has CDR1 SGHAT and CDR2 FQNNGV. The CDR3 has 13 amino acids. CDR3 protein: CASSPEGVGGYTF. The DNA for the CDR3 is TGTGCCAGCAGTCCAGAAGGGGTTGGGGGCTACACCTTC.